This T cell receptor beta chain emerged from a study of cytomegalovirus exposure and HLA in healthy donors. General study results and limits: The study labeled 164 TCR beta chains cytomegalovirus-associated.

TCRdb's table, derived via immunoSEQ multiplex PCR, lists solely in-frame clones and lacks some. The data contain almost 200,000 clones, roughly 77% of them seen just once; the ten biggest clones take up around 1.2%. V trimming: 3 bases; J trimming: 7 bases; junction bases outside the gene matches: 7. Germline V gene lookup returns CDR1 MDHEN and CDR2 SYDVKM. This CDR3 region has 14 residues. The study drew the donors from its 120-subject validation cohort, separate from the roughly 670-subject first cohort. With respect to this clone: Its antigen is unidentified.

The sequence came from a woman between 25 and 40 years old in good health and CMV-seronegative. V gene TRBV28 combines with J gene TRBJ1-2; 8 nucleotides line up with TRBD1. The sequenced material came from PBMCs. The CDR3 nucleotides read TGTGCCAGCAGTTTGGCAGGGGGCGCCGGTGGCTACACCTTC. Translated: CASSLAGGAGGYTF.